Described below is a single TCR beta chain sequence and its context. Its cognate antigen is unknown. V dropped 4 bases and J dropped 1 base, with 13 bases sitting between them. This CDR3 is 15 amino acids long. Germline CDR1 reads MGHRA; CDR2 reads YSYEKL. This entry comes from a study of T cell repertoires in cytomegalovirus infection. Study-wide background: Matching HLA type, along with CMV infection, was indicated by public TCR beta signatures.

Study-level points and caveats: HLA-C-restricted CMV clonotypes gave the most frequent clonotype in two of eight donors. Public TCR beta family frequency separated CMV-and-HLA carriers, including in an independent cohort.

TCRdb reprocessed the reads via MiXCR and lists one record per CDR3 protein. Among nearly 650,000 distinct CDR3 sequences listed, less than 25% were seen once. The chain couples TRBV4-1 to TRBJ2-5; the D gene is possibly TRBD1 (6 bases). Sequencing used CD8+ T cells from PBMCs. The source is a human donor in good health (CMV status not recorded). Some clones in this sample may be carry-over from other donors' samples. The CDR3 DNA reads as TGCGCCAGCAGCCTTCGCAGGGGCCTCCAAGAGACCCAGTACTTC. Its protein is CASSLRRGLQETQYF.